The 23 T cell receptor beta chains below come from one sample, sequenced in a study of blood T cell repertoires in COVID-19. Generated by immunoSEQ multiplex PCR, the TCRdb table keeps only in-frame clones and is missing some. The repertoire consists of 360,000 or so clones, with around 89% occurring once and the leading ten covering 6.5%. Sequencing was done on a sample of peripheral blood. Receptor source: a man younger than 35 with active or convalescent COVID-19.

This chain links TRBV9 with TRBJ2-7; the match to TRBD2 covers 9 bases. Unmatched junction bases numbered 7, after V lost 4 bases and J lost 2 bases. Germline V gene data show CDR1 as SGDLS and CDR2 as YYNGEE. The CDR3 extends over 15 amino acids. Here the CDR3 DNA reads TGTGCCAGCAGCTCCCACGCGGGAGGGCCCTACGAGCAGTACTTC. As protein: CASSSHAGGPYEQYF.

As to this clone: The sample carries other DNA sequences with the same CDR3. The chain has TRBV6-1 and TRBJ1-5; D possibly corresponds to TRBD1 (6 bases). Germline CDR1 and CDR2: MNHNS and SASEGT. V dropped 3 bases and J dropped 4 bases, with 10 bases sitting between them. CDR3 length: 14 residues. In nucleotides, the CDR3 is TGTGCCAGCAGTGACAGGGGTGGGAATCAGCCCCAGCATTTT. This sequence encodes CASSDRGGNQPQHF.

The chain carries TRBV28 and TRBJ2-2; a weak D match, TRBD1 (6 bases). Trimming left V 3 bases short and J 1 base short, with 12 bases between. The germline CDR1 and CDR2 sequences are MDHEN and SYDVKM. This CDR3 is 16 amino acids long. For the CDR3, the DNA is TGTGCCAGCAGTTTCCCTGGACAGAAGAACACCGGGGAGCTGTTTTTT. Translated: CASSFPGQKNTGELFF.

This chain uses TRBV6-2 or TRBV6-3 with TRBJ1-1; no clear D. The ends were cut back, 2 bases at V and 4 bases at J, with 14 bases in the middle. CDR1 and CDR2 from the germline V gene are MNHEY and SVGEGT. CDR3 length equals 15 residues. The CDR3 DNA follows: TGTGCCAGCAGTTACCCCCCCACGGGAGGCACTGAAGCTTTCTTT. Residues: CASSYPPTGGTEAFF.

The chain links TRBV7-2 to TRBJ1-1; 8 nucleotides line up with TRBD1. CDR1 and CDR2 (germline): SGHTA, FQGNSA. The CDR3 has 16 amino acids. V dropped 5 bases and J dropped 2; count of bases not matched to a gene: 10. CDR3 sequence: CASSPRQGRRNTEAFF. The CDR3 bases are TGTGCCAGCAGCCCCCGACAGGGGAGACGTAACACTGAAGCTTTCTTT.

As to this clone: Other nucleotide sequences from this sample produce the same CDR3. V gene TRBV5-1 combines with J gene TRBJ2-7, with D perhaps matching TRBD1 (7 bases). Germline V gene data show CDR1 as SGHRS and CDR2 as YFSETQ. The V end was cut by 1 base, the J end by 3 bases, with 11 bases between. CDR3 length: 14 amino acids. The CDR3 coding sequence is TGCGCCAGCAGCTTGTCAGGGGGGAGCTACGAGCAGTACTTC. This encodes CASSLSGGSYEQYF.

The CDR3, as DNA: TGTGCCTGGCAGGGTCTGGGCTACACCTTC. It is translated as CAWQGLGYTF. J is TRBJ1-2 and V is TRBV30; possible D gene TRBD1, 5 bases. The CDR3 runs 10 residues. V shed 5 bases and J shed 8 bases, with 9 bases lying between them. Germline V gene data show CDR1 as GTSNPN and CDR2 as SVGIG (reference sequence).

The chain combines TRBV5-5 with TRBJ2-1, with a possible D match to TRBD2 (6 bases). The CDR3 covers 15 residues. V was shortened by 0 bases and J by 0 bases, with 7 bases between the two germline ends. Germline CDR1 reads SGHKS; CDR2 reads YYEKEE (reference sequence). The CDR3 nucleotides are TGTGCCAGCAGCTTGGATAGCGGCTCCTACAATGAGCAGTTCTTC. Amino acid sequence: CASSLDSGSYNEQFF.

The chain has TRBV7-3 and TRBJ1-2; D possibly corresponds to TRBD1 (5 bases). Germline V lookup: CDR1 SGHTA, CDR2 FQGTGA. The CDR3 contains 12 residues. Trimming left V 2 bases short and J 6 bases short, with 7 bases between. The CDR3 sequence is CASSLGTDGYTF. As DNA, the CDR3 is TGTGCCAGCAGCTTAGGGACTGATGGCTACACCTTC.

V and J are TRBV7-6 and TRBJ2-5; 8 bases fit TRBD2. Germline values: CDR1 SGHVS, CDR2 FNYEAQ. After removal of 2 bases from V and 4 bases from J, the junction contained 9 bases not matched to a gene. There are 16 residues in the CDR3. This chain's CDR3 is CASSLNGGALGETQYF. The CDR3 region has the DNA TGTGCCAGCAGCTTAAACGGGGGGGCTTTAGGAGAGACCCAGTACTTC.

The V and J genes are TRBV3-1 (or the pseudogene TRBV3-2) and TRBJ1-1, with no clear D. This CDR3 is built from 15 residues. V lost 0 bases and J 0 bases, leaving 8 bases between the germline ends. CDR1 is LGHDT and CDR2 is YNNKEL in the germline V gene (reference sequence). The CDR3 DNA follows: TGTGCCAGCAGCCAAGATACGGTGATGAACACTGAAGCTTTCTTT. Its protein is CASSQDTVMNTEAFF.

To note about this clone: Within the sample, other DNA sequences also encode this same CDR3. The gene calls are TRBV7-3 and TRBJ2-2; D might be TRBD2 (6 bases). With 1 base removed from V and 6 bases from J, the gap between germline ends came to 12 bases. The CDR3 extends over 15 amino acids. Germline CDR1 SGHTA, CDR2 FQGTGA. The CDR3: CASSLNPGSAGELFF. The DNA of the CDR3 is TGTGCCAGCAGCTTAAACCCCGGGAGTGCCGGGGAGCTGTTTTTT.

This CDR3 is CSVERQGVTHGKNIQYF. The DNA for the CDR3 is TGCAGCGTTGAGAGACAGGGAGTCACGCATGGCAAAAACATTCAGTACTTC. The chain carries TRBV29-1 and TRBJ2-4; TRBD1 agrees at 7 bases. The CDR3 sequence is 17 residues long. J was trimmed by 3 bases and V by 3 bases; bases with no gene match: 14. The germline V gene has CDR1 SQVTM and CDR2 ANQGSEA.

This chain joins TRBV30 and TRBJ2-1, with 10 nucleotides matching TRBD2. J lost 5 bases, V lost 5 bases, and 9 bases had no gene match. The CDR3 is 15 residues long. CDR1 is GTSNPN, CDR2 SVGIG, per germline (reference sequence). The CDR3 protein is CAWAQRLAGNNEQFF. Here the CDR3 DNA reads TGTGCCTGGGCCCAAAGACTAGCGGGTAACAATGAGCAGTTCTTC.

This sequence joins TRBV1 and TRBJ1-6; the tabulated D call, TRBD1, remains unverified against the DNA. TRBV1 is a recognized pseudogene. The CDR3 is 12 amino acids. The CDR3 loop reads CTSSQAGTGRHF. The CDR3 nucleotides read TGCACCAGCAGCCAGGCTGGGACAGGGAGACACTTT.

For the CDR3, the DNA is TGTGCCAGCAGGATAAAAGGACAGGGTAGCCAGCCCCAGCATTTT. Translation gives CASRIKGQGSQPQHF. This chain uses TRBV27 with TRBJ1-5, with 8 bases identical to TRBD1. V was pared by 6 bases and J by 7 bases, with 11 bases of the junction left unmatched. Germline V gene sequence: CDR1 MNHEY, CDR2 SMNVEV (reference sequence). This CDR3 contains 15 residues.

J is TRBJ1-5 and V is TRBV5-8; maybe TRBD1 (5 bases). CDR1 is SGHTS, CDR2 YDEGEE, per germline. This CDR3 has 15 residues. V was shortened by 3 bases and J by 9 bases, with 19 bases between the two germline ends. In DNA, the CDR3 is TGTGCCAGCAGCTCCGGGACTCCCGACCAGCGGCCCCAGCATTTT. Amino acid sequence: CASSSGTPDQRPQHF.

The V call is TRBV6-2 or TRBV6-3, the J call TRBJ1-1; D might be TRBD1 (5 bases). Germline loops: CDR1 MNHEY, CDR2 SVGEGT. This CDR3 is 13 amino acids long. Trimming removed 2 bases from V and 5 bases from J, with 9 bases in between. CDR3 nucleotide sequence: TGTGCCAGCAGTTACGGGCAGGGTACTGAAGCTTTCTTT. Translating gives CASSYGQGTEAFF.

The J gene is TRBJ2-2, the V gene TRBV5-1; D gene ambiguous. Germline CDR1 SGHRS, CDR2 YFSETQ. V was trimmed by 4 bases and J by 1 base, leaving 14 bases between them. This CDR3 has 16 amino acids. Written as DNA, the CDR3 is TGCGCCAGCAGCCCGGTGGGCAGTCAGAACACCGGGGAGCTGTTTTTT. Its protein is CASSPVGSQNTGELFF.

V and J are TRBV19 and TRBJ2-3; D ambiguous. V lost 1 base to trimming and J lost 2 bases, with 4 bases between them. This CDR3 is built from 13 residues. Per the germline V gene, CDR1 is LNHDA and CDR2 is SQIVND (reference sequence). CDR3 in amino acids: CASSIANTDTQYF. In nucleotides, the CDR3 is TGTGCCAGTAGTATAGCTAACACAGATACGCAGTATTTT.

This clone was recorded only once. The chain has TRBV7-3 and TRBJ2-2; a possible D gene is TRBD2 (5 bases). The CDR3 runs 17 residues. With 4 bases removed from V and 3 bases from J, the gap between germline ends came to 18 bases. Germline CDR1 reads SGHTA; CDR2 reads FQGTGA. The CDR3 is CASSSYGVGIDTGELFF. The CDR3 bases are TGTGCCAGCAGCTCCTACGGGGTGGGGATTGACACCGGGGAGCTGTTTTTT.

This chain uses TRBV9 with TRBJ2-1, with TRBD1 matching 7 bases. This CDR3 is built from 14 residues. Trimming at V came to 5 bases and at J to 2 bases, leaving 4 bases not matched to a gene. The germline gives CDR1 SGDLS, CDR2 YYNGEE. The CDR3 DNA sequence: TGTGCCAGCAGAGGGACAGTCACCTACAATGAGCAGTTCTTC. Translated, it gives CASRGTVTYNEQFF.

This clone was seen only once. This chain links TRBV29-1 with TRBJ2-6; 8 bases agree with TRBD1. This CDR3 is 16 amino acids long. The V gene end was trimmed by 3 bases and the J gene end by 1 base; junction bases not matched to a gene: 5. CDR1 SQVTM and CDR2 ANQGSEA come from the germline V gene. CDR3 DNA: TGCAGCGTTGAGGCAGGGGGCGCTTCTGGGGCCAACGTCCTGACTTTC. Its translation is CSVEAGGASGANVLTF.